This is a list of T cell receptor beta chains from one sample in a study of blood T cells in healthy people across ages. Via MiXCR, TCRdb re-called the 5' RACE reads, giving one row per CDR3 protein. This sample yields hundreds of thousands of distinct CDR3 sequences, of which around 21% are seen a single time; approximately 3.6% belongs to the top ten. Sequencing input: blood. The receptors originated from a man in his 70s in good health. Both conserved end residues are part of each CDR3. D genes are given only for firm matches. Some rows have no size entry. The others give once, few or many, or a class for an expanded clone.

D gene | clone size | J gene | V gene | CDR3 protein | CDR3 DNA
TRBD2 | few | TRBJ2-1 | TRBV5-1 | CASSRDGLADNEQFF | TGCGCCAGCAGTCGGGACGGACTAGCGGACAATGAGCAGTTCTTC
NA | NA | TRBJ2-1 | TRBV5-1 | CASSLQDFSANEQFF | TGCGCCAGCAGCTTACAGGACTTCTCGGCCAATGAGCAGTTCTTC
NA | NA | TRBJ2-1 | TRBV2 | CASSGLDRHNEQFF | TGTGCCAGCTCAGGGCTTGACCGGCACAATGAGCAGTTCTTC
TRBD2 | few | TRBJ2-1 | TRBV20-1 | CSARGAGTVYNEQFF | TGCAGTGCTAGAGGAGCGGGAACCGTCTACAATGAGCAGTTCTTC
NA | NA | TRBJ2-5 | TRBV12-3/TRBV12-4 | CASSSGGTGPQETQYF | TGTGCCAGCAGTTCGGGGGGGACAGGGCCCCAAGAGACCCAGTACTTC
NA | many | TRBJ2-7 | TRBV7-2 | CASSLVQSYEQYF | TGTGCCAGCAGCTTAGTACAGTCCTACGAGCAGTACTTC
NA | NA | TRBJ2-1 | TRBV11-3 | CASSLEGKGEEQFF | TGTGCCAGCAGCTTGGAAGGAAAGGGAGAAGAGCAGTTCTTC
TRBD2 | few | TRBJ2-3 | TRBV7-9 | CASSSAGEGGSTDTQYF | TGTGCCAGCAGCTCAGCGGGGGAAGGCGGTAGCACAGATACGCAGTATTTT
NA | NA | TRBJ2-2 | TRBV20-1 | CSAMGPEGTGELFF | TGCAGTGCTATGGGGCCCGAGGGCACCGGGGAGCTGTTTTTT
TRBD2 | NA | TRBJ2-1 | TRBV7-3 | CASSKTSGSTNEQFF | TGTGCCAGCAGCAAAACTAGCGGGAGCACGAATGAGCAGTTCTTC
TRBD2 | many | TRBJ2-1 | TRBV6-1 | CASSRSGTSYNEQFF | TGTGCCAGCAGTCGTAGCGGGACCTCCTACAATGAGCAGTTCTTC
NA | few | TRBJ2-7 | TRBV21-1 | CASSSRDPGSSYEQYF | TGTGCCAGCAGCTCAAGGGACCCCGGGAGCTCCTACGAGCAGTACTTC
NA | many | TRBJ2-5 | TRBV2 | CASMGAGRETQYF | TGTGCCAGCATGGGGGCGGGACGAGAGACCCAGTACTTC
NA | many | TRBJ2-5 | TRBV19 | CASSRDGQETQYF | TGCGCCAGCAGCCGGGACGGCCAAGAGACCCAGTACTTC
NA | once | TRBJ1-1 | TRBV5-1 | CASSLAQPNTEAFF | TGCGCCAGCAGCTTGGCACAGCCGAACACTGAAGCTTTCTTT
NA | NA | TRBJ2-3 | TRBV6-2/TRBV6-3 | CASTTRRRRVGDTQYF | TGTGCCAGCACCACGAGGCGGAGGAGGGTTGGAGATACGCAGTATTTT
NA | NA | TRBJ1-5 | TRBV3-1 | CASSASGSSNQPQHF | TGTGCCAGCAGCGCATCAGGGTCCAGCAATCAGCCCCAGCATTTT
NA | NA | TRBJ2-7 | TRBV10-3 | CAISDRRFYEQYF | TGTGCCATCAGCGACAGGAGGTTCTACGAGCAGTACTTC
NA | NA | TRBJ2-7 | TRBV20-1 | CSARDQGRSSYEQYF | TGCAGTGCTAGAGATCAGGGCCGGAGCTCCTACGAGCAGTACTTC
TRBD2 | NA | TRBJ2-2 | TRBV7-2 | CASSNRGLAGRTGELFF | TGTGCCAGCAGCAACCGGGGACTAGCGGGACGCACCGGGGAGCTGTTTTTT
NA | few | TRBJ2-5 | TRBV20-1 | CSAISEQETQYF | TGCAGTGCTATTAGCGAACAAGAGACCCAGTACTTC
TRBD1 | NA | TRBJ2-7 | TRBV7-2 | CASSSVGQGPYEQYF | TGTGCCAGCAGCTCCGTGGGACAGGGTCCCTACGAGCAGTACTTC
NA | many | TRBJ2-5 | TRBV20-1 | CSARGTRVETQYF | TGCAGTGCTAGAGGGACGAGAGTGGAGACCCAGTACTTC
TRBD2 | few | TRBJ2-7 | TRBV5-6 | CASSLVGASGRSFEQYF | TGTGCCAGCAGCTTGGTTGGGGCTAGCGGGAGAAGTTTCGAGCAGTACTTC
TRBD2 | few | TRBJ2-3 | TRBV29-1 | CSVEDPRTSGRIDTQYF | TGCAGCGTTGAAGATCCAAGGACTAGCGGGAGGATAGATACACAGTATTTT
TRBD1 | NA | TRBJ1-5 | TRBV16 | CASSPGGQGSQPQHF | TGTGCCAGCAGCCCGGGTGGACAGGGCAGTCAGCCCCAGCATTTT
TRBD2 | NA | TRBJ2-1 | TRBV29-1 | CSVEGQTSGGASYNEQFF | TGCAGCGTTGAAGGACAGACTAGCGGGGGGGCGAGTTACAATGAGCAGTTCTTC
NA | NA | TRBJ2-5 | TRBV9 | CASSVDGEETQYF | TGTGCCAGCAGCGTAGACGGGGAGGAGACCCAGTACTTC
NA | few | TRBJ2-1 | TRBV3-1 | CASSQDLRMGGNEQFF | TGTGCCAGCAGCCAAGATCTTCGAATGGGCGGCAATGAGCAGTTCTTC
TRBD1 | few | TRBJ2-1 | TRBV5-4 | CASSIIPDRGGDEQFF | TGTGCCAGCAGCATCATACCCGACAGGGGAGGTGATGAGCAGTTCTTC
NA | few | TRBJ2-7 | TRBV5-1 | CASSLVGESSHEQYF | TGCGCCAGCAGCTTGGTGGGCGAGAGCTCCCACGAGCAGTACTTC
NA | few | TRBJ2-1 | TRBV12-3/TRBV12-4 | CASSLYGSSYNEQFF | TGTGCCAGCAGTTTATACGGGAGCTCCTACAATGAGCAGTTCTTC
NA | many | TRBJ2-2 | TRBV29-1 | CSVEDYRTATGELFF | TGCAGCGTTGAAGATTATAGGACAGCCACCGGGGAGCTGTTTTTT
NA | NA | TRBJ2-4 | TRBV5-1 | CASSFRLGQENIQYF | TGCGCCAGCAGCTTCAGGCTGGGGCAAGAAAACATTCAGTACTTC
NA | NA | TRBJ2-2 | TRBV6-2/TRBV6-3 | CASGEPMGTSGELFF | TGTGCCAGCGGTGAACCAATGGGGACATCCGGGGAGCTGTTTTTT
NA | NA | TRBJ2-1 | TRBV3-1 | CASSQVGTFYNEQFF | TGTGCCAGCAGCCAAGTAGGGACCTTCTACAATGAGCAGTTCTTC
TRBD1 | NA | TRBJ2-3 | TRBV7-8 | CASSLGRGRTDTQYF | TGTGCCAGCAGCTTAGGCAGGGGGCGGACAGATACGCAGTATTTT
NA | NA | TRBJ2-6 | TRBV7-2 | CASSLAPGLPHTISGANVLTF | TGTGCCAGCAGCTTAGCGCCCGGACTACCCCATACAATCTCTGGGGCCAACGTCCTGACTTTC
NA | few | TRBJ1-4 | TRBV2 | CASSEVGDYEKLFF | TGTGCCAGCAGTGAAGTAGGGGACTACGAAAAACTGTTTTTT
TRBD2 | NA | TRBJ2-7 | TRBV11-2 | CASSPGLAGRGNYEQYF | TGTGCCAGCAGTCCGGGACTAGCGGGAAGAGGTAATTACGAGCAGTACTTC
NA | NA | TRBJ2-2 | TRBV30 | CAWSAGTPNTGELFF | TGTGCCTGGAGCGCCGGGACCCCGAACACCGGGGAGCTGTTTTTT
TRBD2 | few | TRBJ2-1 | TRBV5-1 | CASSLAAVAGVNEQFF | TGCGCCAGCAGCTTGGCGGCGGTAGCGGGAGTCAATGAGCAGTTCTTC
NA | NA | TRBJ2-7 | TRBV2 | CASGASESSYEQYF | TGTGCCAGTGGGGCCTCAGAGTCCTCCTACGAGCAGTACTTC
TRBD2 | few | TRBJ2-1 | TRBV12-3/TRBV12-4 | CASSSTSGSVNEQFF | TGTGCCAGCAGTTCGACTAGCGGGAGCGTCAATGAGCAGTTCTTC
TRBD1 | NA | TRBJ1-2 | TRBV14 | CASSRDREYGYTF | TGTGCCAGCAGCCGGGACAGGGAATATGGCTACACCTTC
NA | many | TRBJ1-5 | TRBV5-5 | CASSSTSYSNQPQHF | TGTGCCAGCAGCTCCACATCGTATAGCAATCAGCCCCAGCATTTT
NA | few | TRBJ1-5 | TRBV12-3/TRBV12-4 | CASTVDNQPQHF | TGTGCCAGCACGGTGGACAATCAGCCCCAGCATTTT
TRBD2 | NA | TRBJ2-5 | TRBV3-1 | CASSLLAGSTPFF | TGTGCCAGCAGCCTACTAGCGGGATCAACCCCCTTCTTC
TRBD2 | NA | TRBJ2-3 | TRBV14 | CASSQYVTSGAASTDTQYF | TGTGCCAGCAGCCAATATGTGACTAGCGGTGCCGCTAGCACAGATACGCAGTATTTT
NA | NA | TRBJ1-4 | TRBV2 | CASSEPPQGPLVKLFF | TGTGCCAGCAGTGAACCGCCACAGGGCCCCCTAGTAAAACTGTTTTTT
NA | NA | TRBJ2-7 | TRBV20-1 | CSARGRADGEQYF | TGCAGTGCTAGAGGGCGGGCAGACGGAGAGCAGTACTTC
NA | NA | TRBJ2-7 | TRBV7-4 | CASSLWGREFYEQYF | TGTGCCAGCAGCTTATGGGGCAGGGAGTTCTACGAGCAGTACTTC